This record covers a single T cell receptor (beta chain). These data originate in a study of shared clonotypes between healthy human individuals. V lost 5 bases, J lost 2 bases, and 11 bases lay in between. Germline CDR1 MGHRA, CDR2 YSYEKL. This CDR3 comprises 14 residues. Sequenced by immunoSEQ multiplex PCR; TCRdb stores in-frame clones only, minus some. This table has under 750,000 clones, 72% appearing once. This clonotype was sampled from a woman between 25 and 40 years old in good health. The chain carries TRBV4-1 and TRBJ2-3, with D unresolved. The sequenced material came from memory CD4+ T cells sorted from blood. Subset denoted: CD45RA-negative fraction. The CDR3 bases are TGCGCCAGCAGCGGGTTCAAACACACAGATACGCAGTATTTT. Its protein product is CASSGFKHTDTQYF.